What follows are 28 T cell receptor beta chains derived from one specimen sequenced in a study of blood T cell repertoires in COVID-19. Only in-frame clones appear in the TCRdb table, and some are missing; sequencing was by immunoSEQ multiplex PCR. The repertoire holds some 250,000 clones, about 89% seen once, with over 7.5% in the top ten. Sequenced material: PBMCs or T cells enriched from blood (not recorded which). These receptors all stem from a man aged 35 to 55 who had recovered from COVID-19.

The chain combines TRBV9 with TRBJ2-1, with TRBD2 matching 10 bases. CDR1 SGDLS and CDR2 YYNGEE come from the germline V gene. The CDR3 sequence is 15 residues long. Unmatched junction bases numbered 6, after V lost 0 bases and J lost 9 bases. CDR3 region: CASSVGPAGGPEQFF. The CDR3 region has the DNA TGTGCCAGCAGCGTAGGTCCAGCGGGGGGGCCTGAGCAGTTCTTC. Full variable domain (remainder filled in from reference TRBV9 and TRBJ2-1): DSGVTQTPKHLITATGQRVTLRCSPRSGDLSVYWYQQSLDQGLQFLIQYYNGEERAKGNILERFSAQQFPDLHSELNLSSLELGDSALYFCASSVGPAGGPEQFFGPGTRLTVL.

This chain connects TRBV12-5 to TRBJ2-1; D is perhaps TRBD2 (6 bases). Germline values: CDR1 LGHNT, CDR2 FRNRAP. This CDR3 region has 12 residues. V lost 7 bases and J lost 6, with 10 bases in between. Written as DNA, the CDR3 is TGTGCTAGTGCTCGGGGACTCAATGAGCAGTTCTTC. Translated, it gives CASARGLNEQFF.

The V call is TRBV2, the J call TRBJ1-5; D might be TRBD1 (6 bases). V dropped 4 bases and J dropped 1 base, with 17 bases sitting between them. CDR1 and CDR2 from the germline V gene are SNHLY and FYNNEI. This CDR3 has 17 residues. This CDR3 reads CASSGELDRNSNQPQHF. CDR3 nucleotides: TGTGCCAGCAGTGGGGAATTAGACAGGAACAGCAATCAGCCCCAGCATTTT.

J is TRBJ1-6 and V is TRBV9; D remains ambiguous. Trimming left V 2 bases short and J 5 bases short, with 14 bases between. The germline gives CDR1 SGDLS, CDR2 YYNGEE. The CDR3 is made up of 16 amino acids. The CDR3 here is CASSVFKETNNSPLHF. The CDR3 DNA follows: TGTGCCAGCAGCGTCTTCAAGGAGACGAATAATTCACCCCTCCACTTT. The whole variable domain, filled in from reference TRBV9 and TRBJ1-6, reads DSGVTQTPKHLITATGQRVTLRCSPRSGDLSVYWYQQSLDQGLQFLIQYYNGEERAKGNILERFSAQQFPDLHSELNLSSLELGDSALYFCASSVFKETNNSPLHFGNGTRLTVT.

Only one count was recorded for this clone. V and J are TRBV28 and TRBJ2-1; weak D call: TRBD2 (6 bases). With 4 bases removed from V and 5 bases from J, the gap between germline ends came to 9 bases. The germline CDR1 and CDR2 sequences are MDHEN and SYDVKM. This CDR3 is 13 amino acids long. The CDR3 spells CASSSGLDNEQFF. The CDR3 region has the DNA TGTGCCAGCAGTTCGGGACTCGACAATGAGCAGTTCTTC.

The gene calls are TRBV5-1 and TRBJ1-1, with TRBD1 identical over 9 bases. The CDR3 has 14 residues. Germline CDR1 and CDR2: SGHRS and YFSETQ. The V segment lost 5 bases and the J segment 5 bases; nucleotides outside the gene matches: 7. CDR3 nucleotides: TGCGCCAGCAGAGAAACAGGGGGCCGTACTGAAGCTTTCTTT. Its translation: CASRETGGRTEAFF.

V gene TRBV3-1 (or the pseudogene TRBV3-2) combines with J gene TRBJ1-1, with 8 bases that match TRBD1. The germline V gene encodes CDR1 LGHDT and CDR2 YNNKEL (reference sequence). The CDR3 is made up of 17 amino acids. Unmatched junction bases numbered 6, after V lost 0 bases and J lost 0 bases. This CDR3 reads CASSQESMDRVNTEAFF. The CDR3 DNA reads as TGTGCCAGCAGCCAAGAATCCATGGACAGGGTGAACACTGAAGCTTTCTTT.

The J gene is TRBJ2-7, the V gene TRBV25-1; D possibly corresponds to TRBD2 (6 bases). Between the trimmed V and J ends, which lost 2 bases and 3 bases, there was a span of 14 bases. The V gene's germline CDR1 is MGHDK and CDR2 SYGVNS. This CDR3 is built from 15 residues. CDR3 region: CASSELGSYFYEQYF. DNA of the CDR3: TGTGCCAGCAGTGAACTCGGGAGTTACTTCTACGAGCAGTACTTC.

The V call is TRBV7-3, the J call TRBJ2-1; 8 bases line up with TRBD2. After removal of 5 bases from V and 3 bases from J, the junction contained 15 bases not matched to a gene. Per the germline V gene, CDR1 is SGHTA and CDR2 is FQGTGA. The CDR3 runs to 18 residues. The CDR3 loop is CASSPLSSAGVGYNEQFF. The CDR3, as DNA: TGTGCCAGCAGCCCCCTGAGCTCAGCGGGAGTTGGCTACAATGAGCAGTTCTTC.

This chain uses TRBV6-5 with TRBJ1-1; D gene unclear. The CDR3 is 11 residues long. Germline CDR1 reads MNHEY; CDR2 reads SVGAGI. V was cut by 7 bases and J by 3 bases, with 6 bases left in between. The CDR3 DNA sequence: TGTGCCAGCAAAAGAGACACTGAAGCTTTCTTT. It yields the protein CASKRDTEAFF.

This chain links TRBV5-4 with TRBJ1-2; D unclear. With 3 bases removed from V and 0 bases from J, the gap between germline ends came to 6 bases. The length of the CDR3 is 13 residues. From germline, CDR1 is SGHNT and CDR2 YYREEE (reference sequence). The CDR3 region has the DNA TGTGCCAGCAGCTCTTACTCTAACTATGGCTACACCTTC. As protein: CASSSYSNYGYTF. Filled out from reference TRBV5-4 and TRBJ1-2, the complete variable domain reads ETGVTQSPTHLIKTRGQQVTLRCSSQSGHNTVSWYQQALGQGPQFIFQYYREEENGRGNFPPRFSGLQFPNYSSELNVNALELDDSALYLCASSSYSNYGYTFGSGTRLTVV.

The rearrangement uses TRBV10-3 and TRBJ1-1, with 7 nucleotides matching TRBD1. CDR1 is ENHRY, CDR2 SYGVKD, per germline. This CDR3 spans 14 amino acids. The J segment lost 8 bases and the V segment lost 10 bases, leaving 16 bases of the junction unmatched. In nucleotides, the CDR3 is TGTGCCACCGCGAACGTCCTACAGGGGAAAGAAGCTTTCTTT. This encodes CATANVLQGKEAFF.

This clone came up a few times. The chain links TRBV19 to TRBJ2-1; 11 bases fit TRBD2. The CDR3 has 16 residues. After removal of 5 bases from V and 5 bases from J, the junction contained 8 bases not matched to a gene. CDR1 is LNHDA, CDR2 SQIVND, per germline (reference sequence). CDR3 region: CASSFSGRALNNEQFF. DNA of the CDR3: TGTGCCAGTAGTTTTAGCGGGAGGGCCTTAAACAATGAGCAGTTCTTC.

Concerning this clone itself: The same CDR3 also results from other DNA sequences found in this sample. The rearrangement links TRBV19 to TRBJ2-6; perhaps TRBD1 as D (6 bases). From germline, CDR1 is LNHDA and CDR2 SQIVND (reference sequence). V was trimmed by 3 bases and J by 0 bases, leaving 9 bases between them. The CDR3 totals 16 residues. The DNA for the CDR3 is TGTGCCAGTAGTATTTTACAGGGCTCTGGGGCCAACGTCCTGACTTTC. It encodes CASSILQGSGANVLTF.

The chain carries TRBV7-8 and TRBJ2-1, with 10 nucleotides matching TRBD2. Trimming took 2 bases from V and 6 from J; bases not matched to a gene: 4. Germline CDR1 SGHVS, CDR2 FQNEAQ. The CDR3 is 15 residues long. The CDR3, as DNA: TGTGCCAGCAGCTTAAGCGGGGGGGCCTCCAATGAGCAGTTCTTC. This translates into CASSLSGGASNEQFF.

This clone was picked up one time. The rearrangement joins TRBV30 to TRBJ1-2, with 8 bases aligning to TRBD1. Trimming cost V 2 bases and J 4 bases; bases outside gene matches: 6. The germline CDR1 and CDR2 sequences are GTSNPN and SVGIG (reference sequence). There are 14 residues in the CDR3. CDR3 sequence (DNA): TGTGCCTGGAGTACCGGGACAGGACCCTATGGCTACACCTTC. As protein: CAWSTGTGPYGYTF.

The chain is built from TRBV18 and TRBJ1-6, with 10 nucleotides matching TRBD1. The CDR3 covers 15 residues. CDR1 and CDR2 from the germline V gene are KGHSH and LQKENI. The trim removed 3 bases at V and 8 bases at J, leaving 4 bases unmatched. CDR3 coding DNA: TGTGCCAGCTCACCGGATGGACAGGGGGATTCACCCCTCCACTTT. Translation: CASSPDGQGDSPLHF.

J is TRBJ1-1 and V is TRBV7-9, with D possibly TRBD1 on 6 matching bases. Germline CDR1 reads SEHNR; CDR2 reads FQNEAQ (reference sequence). The CDR3 is made up of 15 amino acids. V shed 5 bases and J shed 2 bases, with 15 bases lying between them. CDR3: CASSVSGTYNTEAFF. CDR3 nucleotides: TGTGCCAGCAGCGTATCCGGGACATACAACACTGAAGCTTTCTTT. The full variable domain, rest sourced from reference TRBV7-9 and TRBJ1-1, is DTGVSQNPRHKITKRGQNVTFRCDPISEHNRLYWYRQTLGQGPEFLTYFQNEAQLEKSRLLSDRFSAERPKGSFSTLEIQRTEQGDSAMYLCASSVSGTYNTEAFFGQGTRLTVV.

V is TRBV6-5 and J is TRBJ2-7; D is uncertain. V was cut by 8 bases and J by 5 bases, with 19 bases left in between. Germline values: CDR1 MNHEY, CDR2 SVGAGI. This CDR3 spans 14 amino acids. The CDR3 bases are TGTGCCAGCTCTACCTGGCCTAGTTCGAACGAGCAGTACTTC. Translated, it gives CASSTWPSSNEQYF.

V usage is TRBV28 and J usage is TRBJ1-2; 9 positions match TRBD1. Trimming removed 5 bases from V and 7 bases from J; junction bases left unmatched: 8. This CDR3 has 14 residues. Germline V gene sequence: CDR1 MDHEN, CDR2 SYDVKM. The CDR3 DNA sequence: TGTGCCAGCAGTCTCCAGGGGACAGGGAGTGGCTACACCTTC. Its translation: CASSLQGTGSGYTF.

V usage is TRBV14 and J usage is TRBJ1-1; a weak D match, TRBD1 (5 bases). The CDR3 length is 16 residues. Germline V gene lookup returns CDR1 SGHDN and CDR2 FVKESK. Trimming shortened V by 3 bases and J by 3 bases, and 17 bases separated the two germline ends. In DNA form, the CDR3 reads TGTGCCAGCAGCCAGGTTGGGGGGAATTGGGACACTGAAGCTTTCTTT. Translation gives CASSQVGGNWDTEAFF.

This sequence joins TRBV4-1 and TRBJ1-2; D gene ambiguous. With 1 base removed from V and 2 bases from J, the gap between germline ends came to 8 bases. The CDR3 has 14 residues. Looked up from germline, CDR1 is MGHRA and CDR2 is YSYEKL. The chain's CDR3 is CASSQGAENYGYTF. The CDR3 nucleotides are TGCGCCAGCAGCCAAGGGGCAGAAAACTATGGCTACACCTTC.

This clone was found once. The chain couples TRBV9 to TRBJ1-2, with D maybe TRBD1 (5 bases). Trimming left V 0 bases short and J 2 bases short, with 11 bases between. This CDR3 comprises 15 residues. The germline gives CDR1 SGDLS, CDR2 YYNGEE. In DNA form, the CDR3 reads TGTGCCAGCAGCGTAGAGGAGGGGATGAACTATGGCTACACCTTC. It translates to CASSVEEGMNYGYTF.

V and J are TRBV6-6 and TRBJ1-1; perhaps TRBD1 as D (5 bases). V lost 8 bases and J lost 5, with 18 bases in between. Germline CDR1 and CDR2: MNHNY and SVGAGI (reference sequence). The CDR3 spans 14 residues. The CDR3 bases are TGTGCCAGCCACGGGGGATCAGGGAGGACTGAAGCTTTCTTT. It is translated as CASHGGSGRTEAFF.

This clone was recorded only once. The rearrangement links TRBV4-3 to TRBJ2-1; 7 bases match TRBD1. The CDR3 contains 15 residues. Germline values: CDR1 LGHNA, CDR2 YSLEER. V gave up 3 bases and J gave up 6 bases; unmatched junction bases: 8. The CDR3 DNA is TGCGCCAGCAGCCACCAAACCGGGACAGTCAATGAGCAGTTCTTC. This gives the protein CASSHQTGTVNEQFF.

This rearrangement joins TRBV9 to TRBJ2-2, with 8 bases that match TRBD1. V shed 4 bases, J shed 4 bases, and the junction held 12 bases outside the gene matches. The CDR3 covers 17 residues. CDR1 and CDR2 from the germline V gene are SGDLS and YYNGEE. CDR3 coding DNA: TGTGCCAGCAGCCAAGGGAGCAGGGGGCGAATCACCGGGGAGCTGTTTTTT. It specifies CASSQGSRGRITGELFF.

The rearrangement links TRBV5-1 to TRBJ1-1; 11 nucleotides agree with TRBD1. Trimming took 1 base from V and 6 from J; bases not matched to a gene: 11. This CDR3 is 17 amino acids long. CDR1 and CDR2 (germline): SGHRS, YFSETQ. The CDR3 DNA sequence: TGCGCCAGCAGCTTGACAGGGACAGGGGGTAAGGAAGCTGAAGCTTTCTTT. The encoded protein is CASSLTGTGGKEAEAFF.

The chain combines TRBV11-2 with TRBJ2-7; TRBD2 agrees at 7 bases. CDR1 and CDR2 from the germline V gene are SGHAT and FQNNGV. Trimming took 4 bases from V and 0 from J; bases not matched to a gene: 9. CDR3 length: 16 amino acids. In nucleotides, the CDR3 is TGTGCCAGCAGCTCAATTACCGGGAGGAGCTCCTACGAGCAGTACTTC. Encoded protein: CASSSITGRSSYEQYF. Combining the CDR3 with reference TRBV11-2 and TRBJ2-7 gives the whole variable domain EAGVAQSPRYKIIEKRQSVAFWCNPISGHATLYWYQQILGQGPKLLIQFQNNGVVDDSQLPKDRFSAERLKGVDSTLKIQPAKLEDSAVYLCASSSITGRSSYEQYFGPGTRLTVT.